This T cell receptor (beta chain) was obtained from a study of Ad26.COV2.S vaccination and SARS-CoV-2 variants. Across the study: In the study, Ad26.COV2.S was injected intramuscularly once, or twice 56 days apart.

A note on this clone: Its antigen remains unknown.

TCRdb's copy holds only in-frame clones and misses some; the assay was immunoSEQ multiplex PCR. The sample lists 500,000 or so clones; approximately 92% were seen once. The treatment here: about 20 received Ad26.COV2.S at low or high dose, single or two shots; a few received placebo; per-sample allocation not given. Sampling occurred on day 63 after the first vaccine or placebo injection. This adult donor, from Boston, was 18-55 years old. V lost 2 bases and J 2 bases, leaving 10 bases between the germline ends. CDR1 and CDR2 from the germline V gene are KGHSH and LQKENI. This CDR3 contains 15 residues. General observations from the study: Similar non-spike TCR breadth was observed in recipients of vaccine and of placebo. Analytic work on TCR breadth and depth might have understated the full extent of total T cell responses.

The sequence was obtained from a person aged 18-60 years who received the Ad26.COV2.S COVID-19 vaccine or a placebo. The chain links TRBV18 to TRBJ2-4; D gene uncertain. Source: peripheral blood, taken in a trial of Ad26.COV2.S vaccine versus placebo. The CDR3, as DNA: TGTGCCAGCTCACCATTAGGGTGGTCCAAAAACATTCAGTACTTC. Its protein product is CASSPLGWSKNIQYF.